This T cell receptor beta chain was retrieved from a study of CD8 T cells in ankylosing spondylitis listed by TCRdb under 2017. Background on the whole study: To find TCR variants linked to disease, the study profiled T cell receptor beta repertoires in ankylosing spondylitis patients and healthy donors. The full study cohort comprised 20 to 25 ankylosing spondylitis patients and some 100 healthy donors. Peripheral blood was sampled, and synovial fluid was additionally collected from ankylosing spondylitis patients. Study-wide findings and limitations: Some of the motif variants had been reported before in the synovial fluid and blood of reactive arthritis patients, a finding that suggests common disease-initiation mechanisms. Significant enrichment of the disease-linked clones was reported in matched synovial fluid samples from ankylosing spondylitis patients. In peripheral blood, the disease-linked clones were found at relatively low frequencies and had a CD8+ phenotype. A TCR beta motif of several highly homologous amino acid variants appeared characteristic of blood from ankylosing spondylitis patients.

For this clonotype: The clone's antigen remains unknown. One base away there is no much larger clone; base qualities are not given.

The germline V gene sets CDR1 to SGHRS and CDR2 to YFSETQ. V is clipped by 0 bases and J by 0 bases, and the sequence between their germline boundaries is 8 bases long. The CDR3 goes from the cysteine to the phenylalanine over 15 residues. Solely the CDR3 DNA is kept, with 45 bases framed from the first base. This sample was sequenced with an Illumina HiSeq 2500. Quantitative 5'-RACE with molecular barcodes was used to prepare TCR beta libraries. The original methods were these. To identify disease-linked TCR variants, a new computational method was used, one built on a probabilistic model of VDJ rearrangement. TCRdb trimmed public reads at Q25 via fastp, called clones via MiXCR and kept in-frame beta chains. Entries are consolidated by CDR3 protein sequence, retaining the most common genes and DNA. TCRdb assigned the V and J calls; the authors' analysis was not used. Here the sample has approximately 550,000 distinct CDR3 sequences; about 13% occur a single time. The ten largest clonotypes hold under 7.5% of the sample.

The TCR comes from a male donor with ankylosing spondylitis. The sequence is built from TRBV5-1 and TRBJ2-3; the D gene is perhaps TRBD2, from 5 matching bases. The sequenced sample consisted of blood, either unsorted or a sorted T cell fraction (not recorded which). The DNA sequence follows: TGCGCCAGCAGCTTGGAACAGCGGAGCACAGATACGCAGTATTTT. This codes for CASSLEQRSTDTQYF. The entire variable domain, with the stretches around the CDR3 drawn from the reference TRBV5-1 and TRBJ2-3 proteins, is KAGVTQTPRYLIKTRGQQVTLSCSPISGHRSVSWYQQTPGQGLQFLFEYFSETQRNKGNFPGRFSGRQFSNSRSEMNVSTLELGDSALYLCASSLEQRSTDTQYFGPGTRLTVL.